These 15 T cell receptor beta chains came from one sample sequenced in a study of T cell changes during pregnancy in multiple sclerosis. Using immunoSEQ multiplex PCR, the repertoire was profiled, and TCRdb retains in-frame clones only, with some absent. The repertoire holds over 35,000 clones, with about 92% as singletons. The starting material was CD8+ T cells from peripheral blood mononuclear cells, obtained in the first trimester of pregnancy. These receptors were taken from a female donor with multiple sclerosis, enrolled in a pregnancy study.

As concerns this clone: This sample includes further DNA sequences coding for the same CDR3. The genes are TRBV2 and TRBJ1-5; D might be TRBD1 (5 bases). V lost 3 bases and J lost 2, with 8 bases in between. The CDR3 covers 14 residues. CDR1 is SNHLY, CDR2 FYNNEI, per germline. The DNA of the CDR3 is TGTGCCAGCAGTGATCAGGGTGGCAATCAGCCCCAGCATTTT. Translation: CASSDQGGNQPQHF.

This chain uses TRBV15 with TRBJ2-7, with 8 bases matching TRBD1. CDR1 and CDR2 from the germline V gene are LNHNV and YYDKDF (reference sequence). This CDR3 is built from 14 residues. V was pared by 5 bases and J by 5 bases, with 8 bases of the junction left unmatched. CDR3 in DNA: TGTGCCACCAGCCGGACAGGGAAGGTGAACGAGCAGTACTTC. Translated, it gives CATSRTGKVNEQYF.

The gene calls are TRBV25-1 and TRBJ1-2, with 11 bases aligning to TRBD1. CDR1 is MGHDK, CDR2 SYGVNS, per germline. With V trimmed by 6 bases and J by 7 bases, 4 bases remained unmatched. This CDR3 spans 13 amino acids. The CDR3 sequence is CASSWTGGFGYTF. The CDR3, as DNA: TGTGCCAGCAGCTGGACAGGGGGCTTTGGCTACACCTTC.

The V gene is TRBV7-9, the J gene TRBJ2-7; tentative D call: TRBD1 (6 bases). V lost 5 bases to trimming and J lost 5 bases, with 19 bases between them. The CDR3 has 15 amino acids. Germline CDR1 reads SEHNR; CDR2 reads FQNEAQ (reference sequence). In DNA form, the CDR3 reads TGTGCCAGCAGCCACTATAACTCAGGGGTCGACGAGCAGTACTTC. Translation: CASSHYNSGVDEQYF.

V usage is TRBV5-1 and J usage is TRBJ2-7, with 9 bases matching TRBD1. The CDR3 length is 17 residues. With V trimmed by 4 bases and J by 4 bases, 15 bases remained unmatched. Germline V gene sequence: CDR1 SGHRS, CDR2 YFSETQ. DNA of the CDR3: TGCGCCAGCAGCCTTTCAGGTCGGGGACAGGGTTATTACGAGCAGTACTTC. This translates into CASSLSGRGQGYYEQYF.

The chain uses TRBV5-1 and TRBJ2-5; unclear D gene. Germline CDR1 SGHRS, CDR2 YFSETQ. CDR3 length: 14 residues. V lost 0 bases to trimming and J lost 0 bases, with 6 bases between them. CDR3 residues: CASSLAEYQETQYF. In DNA, the CDR3 is TGCGCCAGCAGCTTGGCCGAGTACCAAGAGACCCAGTACTTC. Looking up the rest from reference TRBV5-1 and TRBJ2-5 gives the full variable domain: KAGVTQTPRYLIKTRGQQVTLSCSPISGHRSVSWYQQTPGQGLQFLFEYFSETQRNKGNFPGRFSGRQFSNSRSEMNVSTLELGDSALYLCASSLAEYQETQYFGPGTRLLVL.

This chain links TRBV5-4 with TRBJ2-1, with TRBD2 identical over 9 bases. V lost 4 bases and J lost 2; bases outside the gene matches: 1. Germline V gene lookup returns CDR1 SGHNT and CDR2 YYREEE (reference sequence). The CDR3 spans 14 residues. CDR3 DNA: TGTGCCAGCAGCCAGCGGGGGGCCTACAATGAGCAGTTCTTC. Amino acids: CASSQRGAYNEQFF.

The CDR3 reads CASSGDALAGGPGDTQYF. CDR3 nucleotides: TGTGCCAGCAGCGGGGACGCTCTTGCGGGGGGGCCCGGTGATACGCAGTATTTT. The gene calls are TRBV9 and TRBJ2-3, with TRBD2 matching 9 bases. J lost 6 bases, V lost 3 bases, and 17 bases had no gene match. The CDR3 spans 18 residues. The germline gives CDR1 SGDLS, CDR2 YYNGEE.

The chain uses TRBV5-4 and TRBJ2-5; 11 bases align to TRBD1. The J call is in doubt because the DNA end fits TRBJ2-7 better. The CDR3 is 14 residues long. In germline, CDR1 is SGHNT, CDR2 YYREEE (reference sequence). CDR3 DNA: TGTGCCAGCAGCCCCGGGACAGGGGGCTACGAGCAGTACTTC. Translated, it gives CASSPGTGGYEQYF.

This rearrangement joins TRBV7-6 to TRBJ2-2, with 8 bases identical to TRBD1. With V trimmed by 5 bases and J by 1 base, 12 bases remained unmatched. The CDR3 totals 18 residues. Germline V lookup: CDR1 SGHVS, CDR2 FNYEAQ. The CDR3 DNA reads TGTGCCAGCAGCCGATACTCTTCCGGGACAGGGAACACCGGGGAGCTGTTTTTT. It translates to CASSRYSSGTGNTGELFF.

This clone was picked up a small number of times. The chain recombines TRBV27 with TRBJ1-1; D may be TRBD1 (6 bases). Germline V gene data show CDR1 as MNHEY and CDR2 as SMNVEV (reference sequence). V was clipped by 2 bases and J by 4 bases, with 20 bases between them. This CDR3 comprises 17 residues. CDR3 sequence reads: CASSLTWAGASPTEAFF. The CDR3 nucleotides are TGTGCCAGCAGTTTAACCTGGGCAGGGGCGAGTCCCACTGAAGCTTTCTTT.

This chain links TRBV7-8 with TRBJ2-1; no definite D call. Germline CDR1 reads SGHVS; CDR2 reads FQNEAQ. The ends were cut back, 1 base at V and 8 bases at J, with 6 bases in the middle. The CDR3 is 12 residues long. DNA for the CDR3: TGTGCCAGCAGCTTAGGCTCGGATGAGCAGTTCTTC. Its translation is CASSLGSDEQFF.

The chain couples TRBV2 to TRBJ1-1, with D hard to call. Germline lookup yields CDR1 SNHLY and CDR2 FYNNEI. The CDR3 sequence is 10 residues long. The germline V and J ends were trimmed by 9 bases and 7 bases, with 9 bases remaining between them. The CDR3 loop is CARIQYEAFF. The CDR3 coding sequence is TGTGCCAGGATTCAGTATGAAGCTTTCTTT.

The chain employs TRBV18 and TRBJ2-1; tentative D call: TRBD2 (5 bases). Looked up from germline, CDR1 is KGHSH and CDR2 is LQKENI. The CDR3 is 14 residues long. The germline V and J ends were trimmed by 3 bases and 9 bases, with 15 bases remaining between them. The CDR3 here is CASSPEEVDGEQFF. The DNA of the CDR3 is TGTGCCAGCTCACCGGAGGAGGTTGACGGTGAGCAGTTCTTC.

This chain uses TRBV5-6 with TRBJ1-5; D is ambiguous. The CDR3 has 13 amino acids. V lost 3 bases, J lost 0 bases, and 4 bases lay in between. Germline CDR1 SGHDT, CDR2 YYEEEE. CDR3 protein: CASSSNSNQPQHF. The CDR3 region has the DNA TGTGCCAGCAGCTCCAATAGCAATCAGCCCCAGCATTTT.